This T cell receptor beta chain emerged from a study of cytomegalovirus exposure and HLA in healthy donors (dated by TCRdb to the late 2010s). Background for the entire study: According to a later analysis, one platform produced both the roughly 130 validation repertoires and the 700 or so repertoires of the first cohort. To predict cytomegalovirus infection status, the study brought together high-throughput TCR immunosequencing, statistical association of individual TCRs with disease status, and machine learning. A separate validation cohort of 100 to 150 different subjects was used in addition to the roughly 700-subject first cohort. The study aimed to test whether cataloging public T cell receptors could reveal signatures of past pathogen exposure.

Donors formed part of the validation cohort, which comprised some 120 subjects and was distinct from the first cohort of 550 to 850 subjects. Results and caveats for the whole study, not just this receptor: A later analysis found that TCRs clustered in the first cohort also tended to co-occur in the roughly 120 validation repertoires, with 94% of cluster scores above 0. The classifier was reported to diagnose cytomegalovirus status with high specificity and sensitivity in both the original cohort and the validation cohort. The authors suggested that the approach could potentially be generalized to other disease states and immunological phenotypes. In vitro tests confirmed that a few of the cytomegalovirus-associated TCR beta chains recognize cytomegalovirus antigens. The study listed 150 to 200 TCR beta chains as associated with cytomegalovirus. The validation cohort had no HLA typing available for a later analysis, so co-occurrence within that cohort was assessed over all 120 or so repertoires. While some public TCRs were present in many individuals, most TCR sequences turned up only very rarely across donors.

A remark on this clone: Its antigen has not been determined. The sample holds no much larger clone one base away, and base qualities are not on file.

From the cysteine through the phenylalanine, the CDR3 covers 19 amino acids. Of all the DNA, just the CDR3 is kept, 57 bases in frame from base 1. For CDR1 and CDR2, the germline V gene lists SGHRS and YFSETQ. V loses 6 bases at its end and J loses 4 bases; junction bases beyond the gene matches: 20. The library was made by the immunoSEQ multiplex PCR assay. The original methods were these. To diagnose cytomegalovirus status from the catalog of TCR beta chain sequences, a statistical classification framework was built. The immuneACCESS repertoire file appears here via TCRdb, limited to in-frame rearrangements. These files lack a portion of the clones; in checked studies, under half of the deficit traces to unresolved V genes, and the cause of the others is not known. The D gene and trimming were derived from the DNA, and the V and J assignments and clone size from that table. The sample records about 160,000 clones, 90% to 97% of which are singletons. 0.89% of the sample is taken by the ten largest.

Sequenced input: PBMCs. The chain uses TRBV5-1 and TRBJ1-1, with 11 middle bases fitting TRBD1. The source of this sequence is a woman between 18 and 29 years old in good health and CMV-seronegative. CDR3 reads: CASTLEGTGGPLVSTEAFF. The DNA sequence is TGCGCCAGCACACTTGAAGGGACAGGGGGGCCTTTGGTTAGCACTGAAGCTTTCTTT.